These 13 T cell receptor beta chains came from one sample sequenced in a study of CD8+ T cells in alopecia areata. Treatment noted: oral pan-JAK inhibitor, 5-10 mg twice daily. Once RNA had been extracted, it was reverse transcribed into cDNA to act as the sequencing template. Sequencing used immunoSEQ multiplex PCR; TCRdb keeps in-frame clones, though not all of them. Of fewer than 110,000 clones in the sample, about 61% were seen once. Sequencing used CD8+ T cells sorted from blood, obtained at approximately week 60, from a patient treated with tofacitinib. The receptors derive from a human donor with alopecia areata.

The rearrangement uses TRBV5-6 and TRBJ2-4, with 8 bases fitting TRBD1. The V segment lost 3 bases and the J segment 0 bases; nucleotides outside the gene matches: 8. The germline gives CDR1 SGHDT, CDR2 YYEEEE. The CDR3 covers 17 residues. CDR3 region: CASSSLQGDLAKNIQYF. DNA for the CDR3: TGTGCCAGCAGCTCCCTACAGGGGGACTTAGCCAAAAACATTCAGTACTTC.

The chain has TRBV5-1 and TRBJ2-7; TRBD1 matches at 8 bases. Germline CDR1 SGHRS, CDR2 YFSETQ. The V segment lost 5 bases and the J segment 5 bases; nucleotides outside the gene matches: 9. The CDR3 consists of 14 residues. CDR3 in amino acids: CASRDRGGRDEQYF. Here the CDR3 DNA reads TGCGCCAGCAGAGACAGGGGCGGCCGGGACGAGCAGTACTTC.

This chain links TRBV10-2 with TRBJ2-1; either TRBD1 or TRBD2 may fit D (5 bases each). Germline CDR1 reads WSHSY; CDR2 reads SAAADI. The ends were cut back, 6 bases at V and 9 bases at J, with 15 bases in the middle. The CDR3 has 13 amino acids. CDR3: CASRPRVGTEQFF. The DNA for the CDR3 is TGCGCCAGCAGACCCAGGGTCGGGACTGAGCAGTTCTTC.

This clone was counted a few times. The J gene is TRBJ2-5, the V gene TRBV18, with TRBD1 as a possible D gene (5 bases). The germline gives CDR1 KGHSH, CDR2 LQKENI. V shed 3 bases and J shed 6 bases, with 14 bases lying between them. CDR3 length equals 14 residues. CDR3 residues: CASSPRLPGKTQYF. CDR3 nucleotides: TGTGCCAGCTCACCTCGTCTACCAGGGAAGACCCAGTACTTC.

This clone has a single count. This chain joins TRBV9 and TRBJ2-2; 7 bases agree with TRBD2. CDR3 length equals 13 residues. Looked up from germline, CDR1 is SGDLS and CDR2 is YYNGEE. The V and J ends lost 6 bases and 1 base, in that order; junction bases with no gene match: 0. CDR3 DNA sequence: TGTGCCAGCACTAGCGGGAACACCGGGGAGCTGTTTTTT. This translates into CASTSGNTGELFF.

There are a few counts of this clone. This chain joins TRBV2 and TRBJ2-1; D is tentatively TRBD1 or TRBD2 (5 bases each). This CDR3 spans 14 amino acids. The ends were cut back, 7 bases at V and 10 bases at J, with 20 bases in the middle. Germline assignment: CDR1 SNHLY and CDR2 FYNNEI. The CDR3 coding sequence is TGTGCCAGCACCGGAGTGGGGGATCGCGGGGAGCAGTTCTTC. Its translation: CASTGVGDRGEQFF.

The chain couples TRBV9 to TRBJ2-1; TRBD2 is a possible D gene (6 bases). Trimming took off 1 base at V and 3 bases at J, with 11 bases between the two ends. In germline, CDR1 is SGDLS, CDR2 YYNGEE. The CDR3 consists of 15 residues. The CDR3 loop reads CASSVTRGDYNEQFF. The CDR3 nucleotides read TGTGCCAGCAGCGTAACGCGGGGAGACTACAATGAGCAGTTCTTC.

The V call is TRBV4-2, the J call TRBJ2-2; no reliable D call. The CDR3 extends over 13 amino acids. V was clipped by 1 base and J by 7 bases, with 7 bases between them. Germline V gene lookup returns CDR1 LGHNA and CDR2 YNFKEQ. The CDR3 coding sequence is TGTGCCAGCAGCCAAGGTGGGGACGGGGAGCTGTTTTTT. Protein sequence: CASSQGGDGELFF.

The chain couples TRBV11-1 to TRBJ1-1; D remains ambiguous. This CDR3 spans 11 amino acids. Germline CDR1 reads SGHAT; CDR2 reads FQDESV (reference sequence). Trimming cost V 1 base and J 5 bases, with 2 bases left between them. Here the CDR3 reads CASSLGTEAFF. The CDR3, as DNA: TGTGCCAGCAGCTTAGGGACTGAAGCTTTCTTT.

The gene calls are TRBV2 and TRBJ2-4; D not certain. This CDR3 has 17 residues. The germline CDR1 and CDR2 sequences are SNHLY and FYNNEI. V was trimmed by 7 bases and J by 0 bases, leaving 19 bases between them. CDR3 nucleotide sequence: TGTGCCAGCATAATTAGCCAGTTACCTCTAGCCAAAAACATTCAGTACTTC. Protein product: CASIISQLPLAKNIQYF.

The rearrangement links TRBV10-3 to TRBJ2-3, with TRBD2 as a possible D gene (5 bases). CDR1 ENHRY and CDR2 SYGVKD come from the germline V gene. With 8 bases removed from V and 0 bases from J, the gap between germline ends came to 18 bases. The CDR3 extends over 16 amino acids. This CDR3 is CAIGVEGGLSTDTQYF. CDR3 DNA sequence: TGTGCCATCGGGGTCGAAGGCGGGCTTAGCACAGATACGCAGTATTTT.

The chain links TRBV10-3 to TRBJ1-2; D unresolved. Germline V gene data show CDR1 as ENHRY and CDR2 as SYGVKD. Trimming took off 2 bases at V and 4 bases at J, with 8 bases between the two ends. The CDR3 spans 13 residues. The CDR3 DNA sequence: TGTGCCATCAGTGAGGCACAAGGCTATGGCTACACCTTC. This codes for CAISEAQGYGYTF.

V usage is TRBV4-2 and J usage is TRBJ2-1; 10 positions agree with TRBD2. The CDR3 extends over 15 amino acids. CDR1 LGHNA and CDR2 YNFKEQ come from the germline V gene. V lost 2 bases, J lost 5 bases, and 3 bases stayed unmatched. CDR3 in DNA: TGTGCCAGCAGCCAACAGCGGGGGGGAAACAATGAGCAGTTCTTC. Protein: CASSQQRGGNNEQFF.